These T cell receptor beta chains were read from a single sample in a study of OX40 agonist ivuxolimab in advanced cancers. TCRdb keeps only in-frame clones here, not all; method: immunoSEQ multiplex PCR. In the table there are roughly 80,000 clones, about four fifths of which are singletons. The material was CD4+ or CD8+ T cells sorted from blood, obtained in a trial of the OX40 agonist ivuxolimab. These receptors were collected from an adult with an advanced solid tumor such as melanoma, head and neck, liver or kidney cancer. The CDR3 runs from the conserved cysteine through the conserved F or W.

v_gene	j_gene	CDR3aa
TRBV6-6	TRBJ1-1	CASGRGAMNTEAFF
TRBV6-5	TRBJ2-7	CASSYLAGEYEQYF
TRBV6-1	TRBJ2-5	CASSGQWETQYF
TRBV7-2	TRBJ2-7	CASSSQTGVYNEQYF
TRBV2	TRBJ1-5	CASSGQQANQPQHF
TRBV6-5	TRBJ1-5	CASSYSGRRQPQHF
TRBV7-2	TRBJ1-5	CASSLVVDTSPQHF
TRBV18	TRBJ2-5	CASGVGGAAETQYF
TRBV7-6	TRBJ1-3	CASSLMRGPGNTIYF
TRBV7-2	TRBJ1-2	CASRGTGSSSGYTF
TRBV5-6	TRBJ1-2	CASSPGRRANYGYTF
TRBV7-9	TRBJ2-2	CASTFGTGNTGELFF
TRBV5-1	TRBJ1-2	CASSFQGYGYTF
TRBV7-6	TRBJ1-4	CASSLGTDEKLFF
TRBV15	TRBJ1-1	CATSRGQGYTEAFF
TRBV30	TRBJ2-2	CAWSAGSNTGELFF
TRBV5-4	TRBJ2-1	CASSDGPSSYNEQFF
TRBV19	TRBJ1-5	CASSLGTGGNQPQHF
TRBV5-1	TRBJ2-6	CASSPGVVAGANVLTF
TRBV5-1	TRBJ2-6	CASSEGRPSGANVLTF
TRBV5-1	TRBJ2-3	CASRPYGGSIADTQYF
TRBV19	TRBJ1-4	CASSISGVTNEKLFF
TRBV5-4	TRBJ2-7	CASTPGGSYEQYF
TRBV4-1	TRBJ1-2	CASSQGRGSNYGYTF
TRBV30	TRBJ2-7	CAWSVGYEQYF
TRBV6-5	TRBJ1-1	CASSYSGAQDTEAFF
TRBV7-2	TRBJ1-2	CASSYRDNYGYTF
TRBV7-2	TRBJ2-1	CASSLVYSYNEQFF
TRBV11-2	TRBJ2-1	CASSLTSGGPGTYNEQFF
TRBV7-6	TRBJ2-1	CASSLGSASGHNEQFF
TRBV19	TRBJ1-5	CASRGTALNQPQHF
TRBV30	TRBJ1-5	CAWSVRAGGQPQHF
TRBV7-9	TRBJ2-7	CASSLALTGEGGEQYF
TRBV11-1	TRBJ2-6	CASSLDHRAGANVLTF
TRBV19	TRBJ2-2	CASSTIRGDTGELFF
TRBV6-4	TRBJ1-6	CASRSGVRTPLHF
TRBV11-3	TRBJ2-6	CASSLGTAGANVLTF
TRBV2	TRBJ1-4	CASSGAGAPEKLFF
TRBV11-2	TRBJ2-5	CASSLGAQAGARETQYF